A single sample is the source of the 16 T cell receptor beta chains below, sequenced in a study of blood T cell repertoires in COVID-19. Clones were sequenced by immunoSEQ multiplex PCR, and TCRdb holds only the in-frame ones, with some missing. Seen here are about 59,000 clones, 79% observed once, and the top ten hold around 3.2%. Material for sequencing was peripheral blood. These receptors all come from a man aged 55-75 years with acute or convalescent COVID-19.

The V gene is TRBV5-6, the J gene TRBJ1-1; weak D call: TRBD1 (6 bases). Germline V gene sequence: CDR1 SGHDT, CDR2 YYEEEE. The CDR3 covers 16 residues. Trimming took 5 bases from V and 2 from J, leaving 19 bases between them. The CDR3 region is CASSLSPQGFNTEAFF. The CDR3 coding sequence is TGTGCCAGCAGTTTATCCCCCCAGGGGTTTAACACTGAAGCTTTCTTT.

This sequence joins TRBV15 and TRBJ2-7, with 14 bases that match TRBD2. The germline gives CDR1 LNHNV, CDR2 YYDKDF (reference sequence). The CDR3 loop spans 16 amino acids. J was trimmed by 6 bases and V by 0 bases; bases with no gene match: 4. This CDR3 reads CATSRDRGLAGGEQYF. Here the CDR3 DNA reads TGTGCCACCAGCAGAGATCGAGGACTAGCGGGAGGCGAGCAGTACTTC.

The DNA for the CDR3 is TGTGCCAGCAATCTAGGGGGATCACCCCTCCACTTT. Translating it yields CASNLGGSPLHF. The chain uses TRBV28 and TRBJ1-6, with D possibly matching TRBD1 (6 bases). CDR3 length equals 12 residues. Trimming pared 7 bases from V and 10 bases from J, leaving 11 bases between. CDR1 is MDHEN and CDR2 is SYDVKM in the germline V gene.

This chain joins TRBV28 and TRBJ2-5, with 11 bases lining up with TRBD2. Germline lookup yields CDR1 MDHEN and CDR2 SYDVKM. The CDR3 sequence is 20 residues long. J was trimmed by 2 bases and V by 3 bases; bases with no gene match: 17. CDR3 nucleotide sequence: TGTGCCAGCAGTTTTATCGTTTGGGAAATGGGGACTAGCGGACAAGAGACCCAGTACTTC. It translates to CASSFIVWEMGTSGQETQYF.

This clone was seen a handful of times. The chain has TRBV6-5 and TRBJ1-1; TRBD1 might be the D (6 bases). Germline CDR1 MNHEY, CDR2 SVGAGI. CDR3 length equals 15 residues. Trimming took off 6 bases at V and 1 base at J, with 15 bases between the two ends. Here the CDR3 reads CASSPTGSKNTEAFF. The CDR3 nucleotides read TGTGCCAGCAGCCCGACAGGATCCAAGAACACTGAAGCTTTCTTT.

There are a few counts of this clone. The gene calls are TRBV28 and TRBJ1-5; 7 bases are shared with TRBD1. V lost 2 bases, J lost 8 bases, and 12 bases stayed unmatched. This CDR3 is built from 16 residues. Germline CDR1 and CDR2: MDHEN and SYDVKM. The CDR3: CASSLTGEWGREPQHF. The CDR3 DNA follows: TGTGCCAGCAGTTTAACAGGGGAATGGGGAAGGGAGCCCCAGCATTTT.

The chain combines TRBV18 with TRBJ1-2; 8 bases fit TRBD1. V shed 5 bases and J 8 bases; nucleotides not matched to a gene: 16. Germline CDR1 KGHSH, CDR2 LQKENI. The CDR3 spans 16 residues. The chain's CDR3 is CASSTYPPDRGEGYTF. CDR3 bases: TGTGCCAGCTCAACCTACCCGCCCGACAGGGGAGAGGGCTACACCTTC. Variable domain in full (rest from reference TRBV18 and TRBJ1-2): NAGVMQNPRHLVRRRGQEARLRCSPMKGHSHVYWYRQLPEEGLKFMVYLQKENIIDESGMPKERFSAEFPKEGPSILRIQQVVRGDSAAYFCASSTYPPDRGEGYTFGSGTRLTVV.

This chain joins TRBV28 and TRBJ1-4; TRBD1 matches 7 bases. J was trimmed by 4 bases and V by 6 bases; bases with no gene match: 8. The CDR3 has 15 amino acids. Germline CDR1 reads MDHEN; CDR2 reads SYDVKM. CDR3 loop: CASRQTGPLNEKLFF. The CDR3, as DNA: TGTGCCAGCAGGCAGACAGGGCCCCTTAATGAAAAACTGTTTTTT.

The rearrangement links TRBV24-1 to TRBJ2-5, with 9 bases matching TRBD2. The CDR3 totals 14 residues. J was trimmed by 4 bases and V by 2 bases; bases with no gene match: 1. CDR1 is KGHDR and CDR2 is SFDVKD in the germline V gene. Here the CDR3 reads CATSDSLAGETQYF. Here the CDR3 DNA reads TGTGCCACCAGTGATTCACTAGCGGGAGAGACCCAGTACTTC.

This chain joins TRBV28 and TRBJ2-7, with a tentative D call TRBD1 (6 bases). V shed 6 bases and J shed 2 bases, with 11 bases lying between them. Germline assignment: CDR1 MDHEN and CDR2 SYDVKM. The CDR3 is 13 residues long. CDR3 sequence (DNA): TGTGCCAGCAGGCCGGGACAAACCTACGAGCAGTACTTC. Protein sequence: CASRPGQTYEQYF.

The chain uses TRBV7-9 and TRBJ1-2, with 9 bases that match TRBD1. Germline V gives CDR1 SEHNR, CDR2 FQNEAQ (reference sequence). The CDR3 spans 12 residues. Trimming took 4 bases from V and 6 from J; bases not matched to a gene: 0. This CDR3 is CASSWDRDGYTF. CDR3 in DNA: TGTGCCAGCAGCTGGGACAGGGATGGCTACACCTTC.

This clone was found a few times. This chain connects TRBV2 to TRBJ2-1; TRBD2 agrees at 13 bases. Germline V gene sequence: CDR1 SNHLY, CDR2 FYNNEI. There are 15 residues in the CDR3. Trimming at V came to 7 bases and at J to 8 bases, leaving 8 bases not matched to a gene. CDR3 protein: CASTTTSGRFHEQFF. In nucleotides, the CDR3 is TGTGCCAGCACCACGACTAGCGGGAGGTTCCATGAGCAGTTCTTC.

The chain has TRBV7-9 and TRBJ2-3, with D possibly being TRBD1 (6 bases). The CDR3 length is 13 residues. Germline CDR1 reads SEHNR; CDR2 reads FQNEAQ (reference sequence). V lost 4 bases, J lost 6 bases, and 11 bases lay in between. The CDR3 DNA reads TGTGCCAGCAGCTCAGGGGCAGGGGATACGCAGTATTTT. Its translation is CASSSGAGDTQYF.

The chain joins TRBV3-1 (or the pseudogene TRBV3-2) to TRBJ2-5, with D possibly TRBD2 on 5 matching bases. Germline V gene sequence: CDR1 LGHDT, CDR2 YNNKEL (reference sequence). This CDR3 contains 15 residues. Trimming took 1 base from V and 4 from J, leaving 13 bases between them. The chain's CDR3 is CASSQAGEGTETQYF. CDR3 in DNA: TGTGCCAGCAGCCAAGCAGGAGAGGGAACAGAGACCCAGTACTTC.

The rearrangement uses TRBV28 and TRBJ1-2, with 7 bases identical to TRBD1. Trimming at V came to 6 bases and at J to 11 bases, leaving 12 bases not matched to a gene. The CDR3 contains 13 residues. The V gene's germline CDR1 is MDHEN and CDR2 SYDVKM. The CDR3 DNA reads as TGTGCCAGCAGCCGGGGACAGCGAACCGGATACACCTTC. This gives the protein CASSRGQRTGYTF.

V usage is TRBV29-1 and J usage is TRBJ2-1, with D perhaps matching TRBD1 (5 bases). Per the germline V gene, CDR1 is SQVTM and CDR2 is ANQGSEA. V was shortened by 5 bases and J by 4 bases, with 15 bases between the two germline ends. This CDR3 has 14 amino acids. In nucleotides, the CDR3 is TGCAGCGTTCACGACCCAGGGCGTTACAATGAGCAGTTCTTC. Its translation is CSVHDPGRYNEQFF.